A selection of T cell receptor beta chains follows, all from one sample in a study of CD8+ T cells in alopecia areata. Method: immunoSEQ multiplex PCR; TCRdb's copy keeps in-frame clones and lacks some. The table lists a few hundred thousand clones, less than 75% of them singletons. The material was CD4+ T cells sorted from blood, obtained at week 4, from a patient treated with tofacitinib. These receptors were collected from a human donor with alopecia areata. CDR3s include the opening cysteine and the closing phenylalanine or tryptophan. A D gene is named only where the DNA matches it firmly. Size tells how often a clone was seen (once, few, many) or the class of an expanded clone, and some rows leave it out.

D gene | clone size | J gene | V gene | CDR3 protein | CDR3 DNA
NA | few | TRBJ2-5 | TRBV7-6 | CASSPEGETQYF | TGTGCCAGCAGCCCCGAGGGGGAGACCCAGTACTTC
NA | few | TRBJ2-5 | TRBV5-6 | CASSLVAEETQYF | TGTGCCAGCAGCTTGGTGGCGGAAGAGACCCAGTACTTC
TRBD1 | few | TRBJ2-7 | TRBV11-2 | CASSARQGTGYEQYF | TGTGCCAGCAGCGCCCGACAGGGGACGGGGTACGAGCAGTACTTC
NA | NA | TRBJ1-1 | TRBV29-1 | CSANDRMNTEAFF | TGCAGCGCTAACGACAGAATGAACACTGAAGCTTTCTTT
NA | many | TRBJ2-1 | TRBV7-3 | CASSSQGEAYNEQFF | TGTGCCAGCAGCTCACAGGGAGAGGCTTACAATGAGCAGTTCTTC
TRBD1 | NA | TRBJ2-3 | TRBV7-6 | CASSLQGRGPSDTQYF | TGTGCCAGCAGCTTACAGGGCAGGGGGCCTAGTGATACGCAGTATTTT
NA | NA | TRBJ2-4 | TRBV30 | CAWNLGTNLAKNIQYF | TGTGCCTGGAACCTAGGGACAAACTTAGCCAAAAACATTCAGTACTTC
NA | NA | TRBJ1-2 | TRBV18 | CASSPEGLRGYTF | TGTGCCAGCTCACCAGAAGGCCTTCGAGGCTACACCTTC
NA | NA | TRBJ1-5 | TRBV13 | CASSYRYQPQHF | TGTGCCAGCAGCTACCGGTACCAGCCCCAGCATTTT
NA | NA | TRBJ1-2 | TRBV5-1 | CASSLDRWNNGYTF | TGCGCCAGCAGCTTGGATAGGTGGAATAATGGCTACACCTTC
NA | NA | TRBJ1-1 | TRBV29-1 | CSGLWLRDTEAFF | TGCAGTGGCCTGTGGTTAAGGGACACTGAAGCTTTCTTT
NA | NA | TRBJ2-3 | TRBV11-1 | CASSPRTPGTDTQYF | TGTGCCAGCAGCCCAAGGACTCCGGGGACAGATACGCAGTATTTT
TRBD2 | few | TRBJ2-3 | TRBV6-5 | CASERGDTQYF | TGTGCCAGCGAGCGGGGAGATACGCAGTATTTT
NA | NA | TRBJ2-5 | TRBV6-5 | CASSYVQETQYF | TGTGCCAGCAGTTACGTCCAAGAGACCCAGTACTTC
NA | NA | TRBJ2-1 | TRBV6-1 | CASSPMGGYNEQFF | TGTGCCAGCAGCCCTATGGGGGGCTACAATGAGCAGTTCTTC
NA | few | TRBJ2-3 | TRBV29-1 | CSVDEGHTDTQYF | TGCAGCGTTGACGAGGGACACACAGATACGCAGTATTTT
NA | NA | TRBJ1-1 | TRBV2 | CASSSTGVYTEAFF | TGTGCCAGCAGTAGCACGGGGGTGTACACTGAAGCTTTCTTT
NA | NA | TRBJ2-3 | TRBV30 | CAWSVEGFGTDTQYF | TGTGCCTGGAGTGTTGAAGGGTTTGGGACAGATACGCAGTATTTT
NA | NA | TRBJ1-1 | TRBV6-1 | CASSEMAVNTEAFF | TGTGCCAGCAGTGAAATGGCGGTGAACACTGAAGCTTTCTTT
TRBD1 | NA | TRBJ1-2 | TRBV23-1 | CASRINLMRDRGQNYGYTF | TGCGCCAGCAGAATTAATCTTATGAGGGACAGGGGGCAGAACTATGGCTACACCTTC
TRBD1 | few | TRBJ2-7 | TRBV29-1 | CSVFRTQGVSEQYF | TGCAGCGTTTTTCGTACTCAGGGGGTGAGCGAGCAGTACTTC
NA | NA | TRBJ1-2 | TRBV25-1 | CASSELVASGYTF | TGTGCCAGCAGTGAACTTGTGGCGAGCGGCTACACCTTC
NA | few | TRBJ1-1 | TRBV25-1 | CASSESRRMGTEAFF | TGTGCCAGCAGTGAATCTAGAAGAATGGGCACTGAAGCTTTCTTT
TRBD2 | few | TRBJ2-1 | TRBV5-1 | CASSLFASGENEQFF | TGCGCCAGCAGCTTGTTCGCTAGCGGGGAGAATGAGCAGTTCTTC